A single sample is the source of the 18 T cell receptor beta chains below, sequenced in a study of CD8 T cells in ankylosing spondylitis. Whole-study results and caveats: Made up of several highly homologous variants, a TCR beta motif appeared characteristic of ankylosing spondylitis blood.

TCRdb fed the 5' RACE reads into MiXCR, producing one record per CDR3 protein. The repertoire holds more than 650,000 distinct CDR3 sequences, with about an eighth as singletons. For these TCRs, the target antigens are not known. Sequencing was done on a sample of blood, either unsorted or a sorted T cell fraction (not recorded which). The receptor source for this set is a male donor with ankylosing spondylitis.

This clonotype has a count of ten or more. This sequence joins TRBV7-2 and TRBJ2-1; maybe TRBD2 (6 bases). CDR3 length: 13 amino acids. Trimming removed 5 bases from V and 3 bases from J, with 8 bases in between. Germline values: CDR1 SGHTA, CDR2 FQGNSA. The CDR3 loop is CASSRGFYNEQFF. In nucleotides, the CDR3 is TGTGCCAGCAGCCGGGGGTTCTACAATGAGCAGTTCTTC.

This clonotype was recorded many times. The rearrangement joins TRBV20-1 to TRBJ2-7, with TRBD2 matching 9 bases. With V trimmed by 5 bases and J by 2 bases, 1 base remained unmatched. Germline-derived CDR1 and CDR2 are DFQATT and SNEGSKA (reference sequence). This CDR3 region has 12 residues. CDR3 nucleotides: TGCAGTGCTCGGACTAGCGCCTACGAGCAGTACTTC. This translates into CSARTSAYEQYF.

This clonotype was observed a few times. The rearrangement joins TRBV6-1 to TRBJ1-2, with a tentative D call TRBD1 (5 bases). The CDR3 spans 13 residues. Between the trimmed V and J ends, which lost 5 bases and 8 bases, there was a span of 15 bases. Germline assignment: CDR1 MNHNS and CDR2 SASEGT. The CDR3 bases are TGTGCCAGCAGTCGCGTGGGGCAAAGCGGCTACACCTTC. It specifies CASSRVGQSGYTF.

The chain uses TRBV6-5 and TRBJ1-1; D not certain. Germline V lookup: CDR1 MNHEY, CDR2 SVGAGI. V lost 6 bases and J lost 8, with 10 bases in between. The CDR3 totals 11 residues. The DNA for the CDR3 is TGTGCCAGCAGATCCAGGTTGGAAGCTTTCTTT. Its protein is CASRSRLEAFF.

A few counts support this clonotype. The chain combines TRBV20-1 with TRBJ1-2, with TRBD1 matching 9 bases. Germline V gene sequence: CDR1 DFQATT, CDR2 SNEGSKA (reference sequence). The CDR3 covers 15 residues. V was pared by 2 bases and J by 4 bases, with 8 bases of the junction left unmatched. The CDR3 loop is CSARRTGGAAYGYTF. CDR3 coding DNA: TGCAGTGCTAGACGTACAGGGGGCGCTGCCTATGGCTACACCTTC.

This clonotype was seen only a few times. In nucleotides, the CDR3 is TGCAGTGCTAGAGAGGGGTTCACTGAAGCTTTCTTT. Translation: CSAREGFTEAFF. This chain joins TRBV20-1 and TRBJ1-1; D not certain. V lost 0 bases, J lost 4 bases, and 6 bases lay in between. CDR3 length: 12 amino acids. Germline CDR1 DFQATT, CDR2 SNEGSKA (reference sequence).

This chain uses TRBV18 with TRBJ1-2; no reliable D call. Per the germline V gene, CDR1 is KGHSH and CDR2 is LQKENI. V gave up 6 bases and J gave up 7 bases, with 9 bases separating them. This CDR3 comprises 11 residues. The CDR3 is CASSHSGGYTF. The CDR3 DNA is TGTGCCAGCTCCCACAGCGGTGGCTACACCTTC.

This clonotype has more than one count but fewer than ten. The chain has TRBV20-1 and TRBJ2-3; D not resolved. Trimming took 5 bases from V and 5 from J, leaving 17 bases between them. The length of the CDR3 is 14 residues. Germline CDR1 reads DFQATT; CDR2 reads SNEGSKA (reference sequence). The CDR3 region has the DNA TGCAGTGCTGGAATTACTACCGACGGAGATACGCAGTATTTT. Translation gives CSAGITTDGDTQYF.

This clonotype was detected a few times. This rearrangement joins TRBV5-5 to TRBJ1-1; D call uncertain. CDR3 length equals 16 residues. Germline loops: CDR1 SGHKS, CDR2 YYEKEE (reference sequence). V shed 0 bases and J shed 3 bases, with 15 bases lying between them. The CDR3 DNA is TGTGCCAGCAGCTTGGATGCTAACAGAGGGTACACTGAAGCTTTCTTT. Translating it yields CASSLDANRGYTEAFF.

This clonotype has more than one count but fewer than ten. The genes are TRBV6-6 and TRBJ2-2; D uncertain. Germline lookup yields CDR1 MNHNY and CDR2 SVGAGI (reference sequence). This CDR3 contains 11 residues. The V end lost 6 bases, the J end lost 8 bases, and 7 bases lay between the germline ends. CDR3 sequence: CASSPKGELFF. CDR3 sequence (DNA): TGTGCCAGCAGCCCTAAGGGGGAGCTGTTTTTT.

This chain joins TRBV4-2 and TRBJ1-1; possibly TRBD1 for D (6 bases). The V and J ends lost 1 base and 1 base respectively, with 10 bases between them. Germline values: CDR1 LGHNA, CDR2 YNFKEQ. This CDR3 spans 15 amino acids. The CDR3 DNA is TGTGCCAGCAGCCAAGGGGGGGCGAGGAACACTGAAGCTTTCTTT. Residues: CASSQGGARNTEAFF.

The sample holds many counts of this clonotype. This rearrangement joins TRBV6-5 to TRBJ2-7; no clear D. CDR1 and CDR2 (germline): MNHEY, SVGAGI. V was trimmed by 6 bases and J by 6 bases, leaving 9 bases between them. CDR3 size: 11 residues. The CDR3 DNA follows: TGTGCCAGCAGGGAATTGGGCGAGCAGTACTTC. This translates into CASRELGEQYF.

The V call is TRBV7-2, the J call TRBJ2-1; 10 bases agree with TRBD2. The CDR3 consists of 15 residues. CDR1 and CDR2 from the germline V gene are SGHTA and FQGNSA. J lost 7 bases, V lost 6 bases, and 9 bases had no gene match. The CDR3 loop reads CASRLGTSEVNEQFF. CDR3 sequence (DNA): TGTGCCAGCAGACTAGGGACTAGCGAGGTTAATGAGCAGTTCTTC.

Only a few counts were recorded for this clonotype. This sequence joins TRBV4-3 and TRBJ2-2; 8 bases map to TRBD2. CDR3 length: 16 residues. V dropped 7 bases and J dropped 3; count of bases not matched to a gene: 10. The germline CDR1 and CDR2 sequences are LGHNA and YSLEER. CDR3 region: CASKNGAGDDTGELFF. CDR3 DNA sequence: TGCGCCAGCAAAAATGGAGCGGGAGATGACACCGGGGAGCTGTTTTTT.

The rearrangement links TRBV2 to TRBJ2-3, with TRBD1 identical over 7 bases. CDR3 length: 15 residues. V shed 5 bases, J shed 2 bases, and the junction held 7 bases outside the gene matches. The germline gives CDR1 SNHLY, CDR2 FYNNEI. In DNA form, the CDR3 reads TGTGCCAGCAGTCGGGACAGATTTTCCACAGATACGCAGTATTTT. Translation: CASSRDRFSTDTQYF. The full variable domain, completed using reference TRBV2 and TRBJ2-3, is EPEVTQTPSHQVTQMGQEVILRCVPISNHLYFYWYRQILGQKVEFLVSFYNNEISEKSEIFDDQFSVERPDGSNFTLKIRSTKLEDSAMYFCASSRDRFSTDTQYFGPGTRLTVL.

V gene TRBV20-1 combines with J gene TRBJ1-1; TRBD1 is a possible D gene (5 bases). V lost 4 bases and J lost 0, with 12 bases in between. CDR1 and CDR2 (germline): DFQATT, SNEGSKA (reference sequence). The CDR3 consists of 14 residues. The CDR3 reads CSAITGTLNTEAFF. The CDR3 DNA sequence: TGCAGTGCTATCACCGGGACTTTGAACACTGAAGCTTTCTTT.

The chain combines TRBV6-1 with TRBJ1-6, with no clear D. Germline CDR1 MNHNS, CDR2 SASEGT. V gave up 10 bases and J gave up 0 bases, with 10 bases separating them. CDR3 length: 14 amino acids. CDR3 residues: CATRVTSYNSPLHF. The DNA of the CDR3 is TGTGCCACTCGGGTTACCTCCTATAATTCACCCCTCCACTTT.

The chain uses TRBV6-5 and TRBJ2-7; 9 bases line up with TRBD1. Germline V gene sequence: CDR1 MNHEY, CDR2 SVGAGI. The CDR3 covers 16 residues. V shed 7 bases and J 4 bases; nucleotides not matched to a gene: 14. The CDR3 sequence: CASTSPAGQGWYEQYF. The CDR3 nucleotides read TGTGCCAGCACTTCCCCTGCGGGACAGGGTTGGTACGAGCAGTACTTC.